This TCR beta chain was recorded in a study of Graves' ophthalmopathy and Graves' hyperthyroidism. Investigators amplified TCR beta CDR3 regions from RNA transcripts. HTBI primers primed a first-round RT-PCR, and a second-round multiplex PCR followed. TCRdb redid the calling of the multiplex PCR reads with MiXCR, one entry per CDR3 protein. This table holds roughly 500,000 distinct CDR3 sequences, 13% to 15% found once. This clonotype was seen at least ten times. The study enrolled ophthalmopathy donors with moderate-to-severe activity, CAS ≥3, NOSPECS ≥4 and duration under 3 months. Orbital computed tomography, thyroid ultrasound, TRAb, serum thyroxine and clinical symptoms formed the basis of diagnosis. V lost 8 bases and J 0 bases, leaving 10 bases between the germline ends. This CDR3 contains 14 residues. Germline V gene sequence: CDR1 LNHDA, CDR2 SQIVND (reference sequence).

Input material: blood. The clonotype comes from a woman aged 25 to 39 with Graves' ophthalmopathy. The V and J genes are TRBV19 and TRBJ2-2, with a tentative D call TRBD1 (5 bases). The CDR3 DNA follows: TGTGCCAGTCTGACAGCTTCGAACACCGGGGAGCTGTTTTTT. Protein sequence: CASLTASNTGELFF.